These 8 T cell receptor beta chains share one sample of origin, sequenced in a study of cytomegalovirus exposure and HLA in healthy donors. Primers: 60 Vbeta forward and 13 Jbeta reverse. Some clones are missing from TCRdb's copy, which holds only in-frame ones; the method was immunoSEQ multiplex PCR. Of 150,000 to 200,000 clones in the sample, over 70% were seen once. Sequencing input: PBMCs. The receptors shown here come from a man aged 45-65 years in good health and CMV-seropositive.

The rearrangement links TRBV7-9 to TRBJ1-4; a weak D match, TRBD1 (6 bases). With 1 base removed from V and 12 bases from J, the gap between germline ends came to 9 bases. Looked up from germline, CDR1 is SEHNR and CDR2 is FQNEAQ (reference sequence). This CDR3 is built from 12 residues. Here the CDR3 DNA reads TGTGCCAGCAGCTTAGAGGCAGGGGAACTGTTTTTT. As protein: CASSLEAGELFF.

J is TRBJ2-5 and V is TRBV19, with D possibly being TRBD2 (5 bases). The V and J ends lost 3 bases and 1 base respectively, with 15 bases between them. This CDR3 comprises 16 residues. The V gene's germline CDR1 is LNHDA and CDR2 SQIVND (reference sequence). In DNA, the CDR3 is TGTGCCAGTAGTATCAGAGGTAGGGAGCCCCAAGAGACCCAGTACTTC. Its translation is CASSIRGREPQETQYF.

The V and J genes are TRBV6-1 and TRBJ1-3; D unresolved. Germline assignment: CDR1 MNHNS and CDR2 SASEGT. V lost 1 base to trimming and J lost 0 bases, with 16 bases between them. This CDR3 region has 18 residues. The CDR3 coding sequence is TGTGCCAGCAGTGAAGACTGGTGGGCCCGGGGCTCTGGAAACACCATATATTTT. Amino acid sequence: CASSEDWWARGSGNTIYF.

Points on this clone: Within the sample, other DNA sequences also encode this same CDR3. This chain joins TRBV28 and TRBJ1-4; no clear D. The CDR3 has 15 residues. Trimming shortened V by 10 bases and J by 0 bases, and 15 bases separated the two germline ends. The germline V gene encodes CDR1 MDHEN and CDR2 SYDVKM. The CDR3 DNA reads as TGTGCCACCTCACCCGGAGGTGCAACTAATGAAAAACTGTTTTTT. Translated: CATSPGGATNEKLFF.

The rearrangement links TRBV7-2 to TRBJ1-1; 9 positions match TRBD1. The CDR3 spans 15 residues. In germline, CDR1 is SGHTA, CDR2 FQGNSA. Trimming at V came to 5 bases and at J to 4 bases, leaving 8 bases not matched to a gene. The CDR3 DNA follows: TGTGCCAGCAGCCGGGGGGGGACAGGGATCACTGAAGCTTTCTTT. The encoded protein is CASSRGGTGITEAFF.

The rearrangement links TRBV2 to TRBJ1-1; D is unclear. This CDR3 comprises 13 residues. Between the trimmed V and J ends, which lost 6 bases and 1 base, there was a span of 9 bases. Germline V gene data show CDR1 as SNHLY and CDR2 as FYNNEI. The CDR3 sequence is CASRRDTNTEAFF. The CDR3 DNA sequence: TGTGCCAGCAGACGAGACACGAACACTGAAGCTTTCTTT.

The V and J genes are TRBV2 and TRBJ1-2; perhaps TRBD1 as D (5 bases). Germline V CDR1 and CDR2: SNHLY, FYNNEI. With 7 bases removed from V and 2 bases from J, the gap between germline ends came to 17 bases. This CDR3 comprises 15 residues. In DNA, the CDR3 is TGTGCCAGCACAGGGCTGCTACCCCAAAACTATGGCTACACCTTC. It yields the protein CASTGLLPQNYGYTF.

This rearrangement joins TRBV5-6 to TRBJ2-5; D is possibly TRBD2 (6 bases). The CDR3 covers 15 residues. Germline CDR1 SGHDT, CDR2 YYEEEE. V was clipped by 0 bases and J by 3 bases, with 12 bases between them. CDR3 DNA sequence: TGTGCCAGCAGCTTGGCGATTTCGGGAGAAGAGACCCAGTACTTC. Translated: CASSLAISGEETQYF.